A selection of T cell receptor beta chains follows, all from one sample in a study of cytomegalovirus exposure and HLA in healthy donors. The method was immunoSEQ multiplex PCR; TCRdb's version includes in-frame clones alone and lacks a portion of them. The data contain 97,000 or so clones, about 90% of them singletons. The sequencing input was PBMCs. The source is a young man in good health and CMV-seropositive. Each CDR3 is given with its conserved first and last residue. D genes are given only for firm matches. Some rows have no size entry. The others give once, few or many, or a class for an expanded clone.

CDR3,DNA,J,D,V,size
CASRSTGGGQPQHF,TGTGCCAGCAGGTCGACAGGGGGGGGACAGCCCCAGCATTTT,TRBJ1-5,TRBD1,TRBV6-5,few
CASSVGRELAKNIQYF,TGTGCCAGCAGTGTCGGGAGGGAACTAGCCAAAAACATTCAGTACTTC,TRBJ2-4,TRBD2,TRBV6-1,.
CASTRRGGGSTDTQYF,TGTGCCAGCACACGGAGAGGAGGGGGCTCTACAGATACGCAGTATTTT,TRBJ2-3,.,TRBV7-2,.
CASSSTSTGAGELFF,TGTGCCAGCAGCTCGACCTCCACAGGGGCCGGGGAGCTGTTTTTT,TRBJ2-2,TRBD1,TRBV11-2,once
CATAVAEGNTQYF,TGTGCTACAGCCGTGGCTGAGGGAAATACGCAGTATTTT,TRBJ2-3,.,TRBV2,.
CASSQGGGGATDTQYF,TGCGCCAGCAGCCAGGGCGGAGGGGGCGCAACAGATACGCAGTATTTT,TRBJ2-3,.,TRBV4-3,.
CAIKTGGTEAFF,TGTGCCATCAAGACAGGGGGTACTGAAGCTTTCTTT,TRBJ1-1,TRBD1,TRBV10-3,.
CASSLATATNEKLFF,TGTGCCAGCAGCTTAGCGACAGCAACTAATGAAAAACTGTTTTTT,TRBJ1-4,.,TRBV7-6,.
CSVDWTSGRDTQYF,TGCAGCGTTGACTGGACTAGCGGGAGAGATACGCAGTATTTT,TRBJ2-3,TRBD2,TRBV29-1,.
CASSPNWASTDTQYF,TGTGCCAGCTCACCTAACTGGGCTAGCACAGATACGCAGTATTTT,TRBJ2-3,.,TRBV18,.
CASSLGDSGTYEQYF,TGTGCCAGCAGCTTGGGGGATAGCGGAACCTACGAGCAGTACTTC,TRBJ2-7,.,TRBV5-4,many
CASSLRAVSEQFF,TGTGCCAGCAGTTTGCGGGCAGTCAGTGAGCAGTTCTTC,TRBJ2-1,.,TRBV27,.
CASQGISYGYTF,TGTGCCAGCCAGGGGATAAGCTATGGCTACACCTTC,TRBJ1-2,.,TRBV2,.
CASSPMAGTNYEQYF,TGTGCCAGCTCACCGATGGCGGGTACCAACTACGAGCAGTACTTC,TRBJ2-7,.,TRBV18,.
CASSIGQGAYQPQHF,TGTGCCAGTAGTATCGGGCAGGGGGCTTATCAGCCCCAGCATTTT,TRBJ1-5,TRBD1,TRBV19,once
CASSARRRADTQYF,TGTGCCAGCAGCGCGCGACGTCGGGCAGATACGCAGTATTTT,TRBJ2-3,.,TRBV9,.
CASSQHSGRALNTQYF,TGCGCCAGCAGCCAGCATAGCGGGAGGGCATTGAATACGCAGTATTTT,TRBJ2-3,TRBD2,TRBV4-3,.
CASSSGHTSYEQYF,TGTGCCAGCAGTTCGGGACATACCTCCTACGAGCAGTACTTC,TRBJ2-7,.,TRBV6-5,.
CASSIGGQVNQPQHF,TGTGCCAGTAGTATAGGGGGACAGGTAAATCAGCCCCAGCATTTT,TRBJ1-5,TRBD1,TRBV19,.
CASSPGQAGNTIYF,TGTGCCAGCAGCCCAGGACAGGCCGGAAACACCATATATTTT,TRBJ1-3,TRBD1,TRBV28,.
CASSLEGKGAPLAKNIQYF,TGTGCCAGCAGCTTAGAAGGGAAGGGGGCACCACTAGCCAAAAACATTCAGTACTTC,TRBJ2-4,TRBD1,TRBV7-9,.
CASGASGAQETQYF,TGTGCCAGCGGGGCTAGCGGCGCCCAAGAGACCCAGTACTTC,TRBJ2-5,TRBD2,TRBV6-5,once
CASSDPGTVNEKLFF,TGTGCCAGCAGTGACCCCGGGACAGTAAATGAAAAACTGTTTTTT,TRBJ1-4,TRBD1,TRBV25-1,once
CAISDPGVRTDTQYF,TGTGCCATCAGTGACCCGGGGGTACGCACAGATACGCAGTATTTT,TRBJ2-3,.,TRBV10-3,.
CASSPSLAGVFYEQYF,TGTGCCAGCAGTCCGAGCCTAGCGGGAGTATTCTACGAGCAGTACTTC,TRBJ2-7,TRBD2,TRBV27,.
CASSPSSMVNIQRDTGELFF,TGTGCCAGCTCACCAAGCTCTATGGTTAATATTCAACGGGACACCGGGGAGCTGTTTTTT,TRBJ2-2,.,TRBV18,.
CASSRKTSGNANTGELFF,TGCGCCAGCAGCAGGAAGACTAGCGGAAACGCGAACACCGGGGAGCTGTTTTTT,TRBJ2-2,TRBD2,TRBV4-1,.
CASSIGTSGAQETQYF,TGTGCCAGCAGCATTGGGACTAGCGGGGCTCAAGAGACCCAGTACTTC,TRBJ2-5,TRBD2,TRBV9,.
CASSPPVSGVRYYGYTF,TGTGCCAGCTCACCACCAGTCTCGGGAGTCAGATACTATGGCTACACCTTC,TRBJ1-2,.,TRBV18,.
CASNSMTSGGGGELFF,TGTGCCAGCAACTCGATGACTAGCGGGGGTGGCGGGGAGCTGTTTTTT,TRBJ2-2,TRBD2,TRBV11-3,.
CASSLLGAGELFF,TGTGCCAGCAGCTTGCTAGGGGCCGGGGAGCTGTTTTTT,TRBJ2-2,.,TRBV5-8,.
CASSLAGGTDTQYF,TGTGCCAGCAGCCTAGCGGGGGGCACAGATACGCAGTATTTT,TRBJ2-3,TRBD2,TRBV6-5,.
CASSEDRGQGAEKLFF,TGCGCCAGCAGCGAAGATAGAGGACAGGGAGCTGAAAAACTGTTTTTT,TRBJ1-4,TRBD1,TRBV4-3,few
CASSPPGQLYEQYF,TGCGCCAGCAGCCCCCCGGGACAGTTATACGAGCAGTACTTC,TRBJ2-7,TRBD1,TRBV4-1,once
CASSDRGGTGELFF,TGTGCCAGCAGTGACAGGGGTGGCACCGGGGAGCTGTTTTTT,TRBJ2-2,.,TRBV6-4,few